The 13 T cell receptor beta chains given below trace back to one sample, sequenced in a study of cytomegalovirus exposure and HLA in healthy donors. The PCR made use of 60 Vbeta and 13 Jbeta primers. Here immunoSEQ multiplex PCR was the method, and the copy in TCRdb shows in-frame clones only, minus some. The sample spans more than 40,000 clones; the ten largest clones claim approximately 26%. The sequencing input was PBMCs. The receptors come from a man aged 35-49 years in good health and CMV-seropositive.

J is TRBJ1-1 and V is TRBV9; 7 nucleotides align to TRBD1. The ends lost 3 bases at V and 1 base at J; junction bases unmatched: 6. Germline V lookup: CDR1 SGDLS, CDR2 YYNGEE. CDR3 length: 15 residues. CDR3 residues: CASSARGQPNTEAFF. The DNA for the CDR3 is TGTGCCAGCAGCGCCCGGGGACAGCCGAACACTGAAGCTTTCTTT.

The chain uses TRBV13 and TRBJ2-7; D unresolved. The CDR3 sequence is 13 residues long. Germline values: CDR1 PRHDT, CDR2 FYEKMQ (reference sequence). Trimming pared 5 bases from V and 2 bases from J, leaving 10 bases between. The CDR3 loop reads CASSQLSAYEQYF. The CDR3 DNA sequence: TGTGCCAGCAGCCAACTCTCGGCCTACGAGCAGTACTTC.

The chain recombines TRBV27 with TRBJ1-2; possible D gene TRBD1, 5 bases. This CDR3 contains 13 residues. Germline loops: CDR1 MNHEY, CDR2 SMNVEV (reference sequence). Deletions cut 7 bases from V and 10 bases from J, with 19 bases between. The DNA for the CDR3 is TGTGCCAGCAAACAGGATGGTCCCATGTCCTACACCTTC. This translates into CASKQDGPMSYTF.

This chain uses TRBV12-2 with TRBJ2-5; whether TRBD2, the table's D call, matches the DNA was not checked. TRBV12-2 is an annotated pseudogene. The CDR3 has 15 residues. As DNA, the CDR3 is TGTGCAAGTCGCCCAGCGTGGCTAGCGGAAGAGACCCAGTACTTC. Translating gives CASRPAWLAEETQYF.

This chain uses TRBV9 with TRBJ2-7; possibly TRBD2 for D (7 bases). Trimming left V 0 bases short and J 6 bases short, with 13 bases between. The CDR3 sequence is 14 residues long. The V gene's germline CDR1 is SGDLS and CDR2 YYNGEE. CDR3 bases: TGTGCCAGCAGCGTAGAGGGGGGGAGTGGCGAGCAGTACTTC. This gives the protein CASSVEGGSGEQYF. The whole variable domain, remainder taken from reference TRBV9 and TRBJ2-7, is DSGVTQTPKHLITATGQRVTLRCSPRSGDLSVYWYQQSLDQGLQFLIQYYNGEERAKGNILERFSAQQFPDLHSELNLSSLELGDSALYFCASSVEGGSGEQYFGPGTRLTVT.

V gene TRBV18 combines with J gene TRBJ1-5; the match to TRBD1 covers 8 bases. Unmatched junction bases numbered 5, after V lost 6 bases and J lost 4 bases. This CDR3 has 14 amino acids. Germline loops: CDR1 KGHSH, CDR2 LQKENI. CDR3 sequence reads: CASSPGTGNQPQHF. The CDR3 nucleotides are TGTGCCAGCTCTCCAGGGACAGGAAATCAGCCCCAGCATTTT.

The J gene is TRBJ2-1, the V gene TRBV30; possibly TRBD2 for D (7 bases). V gave up 4 bases and J gave up 10 bases, with 17 bases separating them. The length of the CDR3 is 13 residues. Per germline, CDR1 GTSNPN and CDR2 SVGIG (reference sequence). The chain's CDR3 is CAWIEGGLTEQFF. CDR3 coding DNA: TGTGCCTGGATTGAGGGGGGGTTAACGGAGCAGTTCTTC.

The gene calls are TRBV5-1 and TRBJ1-2; TRBD1 is a possible D gene (5 bases). The V gene's germline CDR1 is SGHRS and CDR2 YFSETQ. Between the trimmed V and J ends, which lost 3 bases and 3 bases, there was a span of 9 bases. The CDR3 contains 13 residues. The DNA for the CDR3 is TGCGCCAGCAGCTCACAGGAAGACTATGGCTACACCTTC. Its protein product is CASSSQEDYGYTF.

The chain uses TRBV5-1 and TRBJ2-3, with 7 bases identical to TRBD1. Germline lookup yields CDR1 SGHRS and CDR2 YFSETQ. Unmatched junction bases numbered 3, after V lost 0 bases and J lost 5 bases. CDR3 length: 14 residues. Written as DNA, the CDR3 is TGCGCCAGCAGCTTGGAGGGGGCGGAAGATACGCAGTATTTT. Encoded protein: CASSLEGAEDTQYF.

The chain carries TRBV5-1 and TRBJ1-4; D unclear. CDR1 is SGHRS and CDR2 is YFSETQ in the germline V gene. The V gene lost 3 bases and the J gene lost 8 bases, with 14 bases spanning the gap. This CDR3 region has 14 residues. CDR3 in amino acids: CASSSIGDSEKLFF. CDR3 bases: TGCGCCAGCAGCTCAATAGGTGATAGCGAAAAACTGTTTTTT. Drawing the rest from reference TRBV5-1 and TRBJ1-4, the complete variable domain is KAGVTQTPRYLIKTRGQQVTLSCSPISGHRSVSWYQQTPGQGLQFLFEYFSETQRNKGNFPGRFSGRQFSNSRSEMNVSTLELGDSALYLCASSSIGDSEKLFFGSGTQLSVL.

J is TRBJ2-1 and V is TRBV18; 8 bases line up with TRBD2. In germline, CDR1 is KGHSH, CDR2 LQKENI. The length of the CDR3 is 16 residues. With V trimmed by 3 bases and J by 6 bases, 10 bases remained unmatched. The DNA for the CDR3 is TGTGCCAGCTCACCCCTCGGGGGGGCTGAAACCAATGAGCAGTTCTTC. It yields the protein CASSPLGGAETNEQFF.

CDR3 bases: TGTGCCACCAGCAGAGAGGGGACTAACAATGAGCAGTTCTTC. It translates to CATSREGTNNEQFF. The chain is built from TRBV15 and TRBJ2-1; 7 nucleotides align to TRBD2. CDR1 and CDR2 from the germline V gene are LNHNV and YYDKDF (reference sequence). CDR3 length: 14 residues. V lost 0 bases, J lost 5 bases, and 1 base stayed unmatched.

The chain recombines TRBV5-1 with TRBJ2-3, with TRBD1 matching 10 bases. The CDR3 runs 14 residues. The junction had 4 bases not matched to a gene; V was cut back by 4 bases and J by 5 bases. Germline CDR1 reads SGHRS; CDR2 reads YFSETQ. Here the CDR3 DNA reads TGCGCCAGCAGCGGGGGACAGGGGCTAGATACGCAGTATTTT. Amino acid sequence: CASSGGQGLDTQYF. Filled out from reference TRBV5-1 and TRBJ2-3, the complete variable domain reads KAGVTQTPRYLIKTRGQQVTLSCSPISGHRSVSWYQQTPGQGLQFLFEYFSETQRNKGNFPGRFSGRQFSNSRSEMNVSTLELGDSALYLCASSGGQGLDTQYFGPGTRLTVL.